This T cell receptor (beta chain) was sequenced in a study of blood T cell repertoires in COVID-19. Whole-study context: COVID-19 samples collected from the United States, Italy and Spain covered acute and convalescent phases.

A single count supports this clone. Those enrolled, adults aged about 18 to 89 years, came from under 25 US areas. Participants reported their clinical history, and cohort assignment relied on those reports. This CDR3 region has 13 residues. V lost 6 bases and J lost 8; bases outside the gene matches: 2. Per germline, CDR1 SNHLY and CDR2 FYNNEI. Original handling: The authors estimated nucleated cell counts from reference gene primer amplification. Produced via immunoSEQ multiplex PCR; TCRdb's table is partial and in-frame only. That table gives V, J and clone size, and the DNA gave D and trimming. In the table there are approximately 250,000 clones, approximately 88% of which are singletons.

The rearrangement uses TRBV2 and TRBJ2-3; 13 bases are shared with TRBD2. The clonotype originates from a woman aged 35 to 49 with acute COVID-19. Sequenced sample: PBMCs or T cells enriched from blood (not recorded which). Here the CDR3 reads CASRLAGGPTQYF. The CDR3 DNA sequence: TGTGCCAGCAGACTAGCGGGAGGGCCTACGCAGTATTTT.